Shown below are 16 T cell receptor beta chains from a single sample sequenced in a study of blood T cell repertoires in COVID-19. Method: immunoSEQ multiplex PCR; TCRdb's copy keeps in-frame clones and lacks some. Of some 270,000 clones detected, about 85% appear once; the ten largest clones hold 0.87%. Specimen: peripheral blood. The receptor set was obtained from a human donor with COVID-19, enrolled during active disease. The donor label of this sample is uncertain.

The genes are TRBV5-4 and TRBJ2-6; TRBD1 might be the D (7 bases). The germline V and J ends were trimmed by 6 bases and 4 bases, with 17 bases remaining between them. Germline V gene data show CDR1 as SGHNT and CDR2 as YYREEE (reference sequence). The length of the CDR3 is 16 residues. CDR3: CASTRGDTSGANVLTF. CDR3 DNA: TGTGCCAGCACCAGGGGGGACACTAGCGGGGCCAACGTCCTGACTTTC. Combining the CDR3 with reference TRBV5-4 and TRBJ2-6 gives the whole variable domain ETGVTQSPTHLIKTRGQQVTLRCSSQSGHNTVSWYQQALGQGPQFIFQYYREEENGRGNFPPRFSGLQFPNYSSELNVNALELDDSALYLCASTRGDTSGANVLTFGAGSRLTVL.

The V call is TRBV19, the J call TRBJ2-1; possibly TRBD2 for D (5 bases). The ends were cut back, 2 bases at V and 8 bases at J, with 13 bases in the middle. From germline, CDR1 is LNHDA and CDR2 SQIVND (reference sequence). This CDR3 contains 14 residues. CDR3 DNA sequence: TGTGCCAGTAGTATAATGGCTTCCGGGGATGAGCAGTTCTTC. Its protein is CASSIMASGDEQFF.

The rearrangement links TRBV28 to TRBJ1-5; 7 bases match TRBD1. The CDR3 contains 16 residues. Germline loops: CDR1 MDHEN, CDR2 SYDVKM. V trimming: 8 bases; J trimming: 6 bases; junction bases outside the gene matches: 16. The DNA for the CDR3 is TGTGCCAGCGGTAACCCCCGGGACAGTTTCGCTCAGCCCCAGCATTTT. Translating it yields CASGNPRDSFAQPQHF.

The gene calls are TRBV7-8 and TRBJ1-6, with TRBD1 matching 10 bases. The CDR3 sequence is 15 residues long. The V gene's germline CDR1 is SGHVS and CDR2 FQNEAQ. The V and J ends lost 0 bases and 10 bases, in that order; junction bases with no gene match: 3. The CDR3 coding sequence is TGTGCCAGCAGCTTAGCCCGGGACAGGGGATCACCCCTCCACTTT. It yields the protein CASSLARDRGSPLHF.

A note on this clone: Additional DNA sequences in this sample encode the identical CDR3. The gene calls are TRBV5-5 and TRBJ1-1; D is ambiguous. The germline V and J ends were trimmed by 1 base and 1 base, with 5 bases remaining between them. The germline V gene has CDR1 SGHKS and CDR2 YYEKEE (reference sequence). This CDR3 comprises 13 residues. This CDR3 reads CASSLRGNTEAFF. The DNA for the CDR3 is TGTGCCAGCAGCTTGAGAGGGAACACTGAAGCTTTCTTT.

J is TRBJ1-6 and V is TRBV2, with D tentatively TRBD1 (6 bases). Trimming stripped 6 bases from V and 10 bases from J, with 16 bases between. The CDR3 has 14 residues. Germline values: CDR1 SNHLY, CDR2 FYNNEI. The CDR3 sequence: CASRGDRMRSPLHF. CDR3 in DNA: TGTGCCAGCAGAGGAGACAGGATGCGATCACCCCTCCACTTT. The full variable domain, completed using reference TRBV2 and TRBJ1-6, is EPEVTQTPSHQVTQMGQEVILRCVPISNHLYFYWYRQILGQKVEFLVSFYNNEISEKSEIFDDQFSVERPDGSNFTLKIRSTKLEDSAMYFCASRGDRMRSPLHFGNGTRLTVT.

J is TRBJ2-3 and V is TRBV4-1, with TRBD2 matching 11 bases. CDR1 and CDR2 from the germline V gene are MGHRA and YSYEKL. This CDR3 contains 21 residues. With V trimmed by 0 bases and J by 0 bases, 14 bases remained unmatched. The CDR3 DNA is TGCGCCAGCAGCCAAGAACGTTCTCCGGGACTAGCGGATTCTAGCACAGATACGCAGTATTTT. It codes for CASSQERSPGLADSSTDTQYF.

This clone was counted between two and nine times. The genes are TRBV7-2 and TRBJ1-1; D possibly corresponds to TRBD1 (5 bases). From germline, CDR1 is SGHTA and CDR2 FQGNSA. Trimming pared 5 bases from V and 2 bases from J, leaving 15 bases between. The CDR3 has 15 amino acids. CDR3: CASSPSGRVNTEAFF. CDR3 coding DNA: TGTGCCAGCAGCCCCTCGGGCAGGGTAAACACTGAAGCTTTCTTT. Based on the CDR3 plus reference TRBV7-2 and TRBJ1-1, the full variable domain is GAGVSQSPSNKVTEKGKDVELRCDPISGHTALYWYRQSLGQGLEFLIYFQGNSAPDKSGLPSDRFSAERTGGSVSTLTIQRTQQEDSAVYLCASSPSGRVNTEAFFGQGTRLTVV.

This chain connects TRBV6-2 or TRBV6-3 to TRBJ1-1; 9 bases fit TRBD1. Trimming at V came to 6 bases and at J to 4 bases, leaving 6 bases not matched to a gene. The CDR3 has 14 amino acids. Germline values: CDR1 MNHEY, CDR2 SVGEGT. CDR3 sequence reads: CASSDRQGGTEAFF. The CDR3 DNA reads TGTGCCAGCAGCGATCGACAGGGGGGCACTGAAGCTTTCTTT.

V gene TRBV6-5 combines with J gene TRBJ1-6; 8 bases fit TRBD1. Per germline, CDR1 MNHEY and CDR2 SVGAGI. V lost 4 bases, J lost 11 bases, and 13 bases stayed unmatched. This CDR3 has 16 residues. The chain's CDR3 is CASSLGGGQAPTPLHF. CDR3 nucleotides: TGTGCCAGCAGTTTGGGGGGGGGACAGGCACCTACACCCCTCCACTTT.

V is TRBV28 and J is TRBJ1-5; the D is unclear. There are 15 residues in the CDR3. Per germline, CDR1 MDHEN and CDR2 SYDVKM. Trimming cost V 7 bases and J 2 bases, with 15 bases left between them. The CDR3 nucleotides read TGTGCCAGCACCCAGCCGCTCGCGGGCAATCAGCCCCAGCATTTT. It encodes CASTQPLAGNQPQHF.

The chain combines TRBV12-3 or TRBV12-4 with TRBJ1-4; D gene uncertain. This CDR3 is built from 13 residues. V lost 5 bases to trimming and J lost 13 bases, with 17 bases between them. In nucleotides, the CDR3 is TGTGCCAGCAGTCCCCCCCCTTACGTGGCACTGTTTTTT. This sequence encodes CASSPPPYVALFF.

DNA of the CDR3: TGTGCCAGCAGACCGGTGGGGGGAAACTACAATGAGCAGTTCTTC. It yields the protein CASRPVGGNYNEQFF. V is TRBV7-2 and J is TRBJ2-1, with a weak D call TRBD2 (6 bases). This CDR3 contains 15 residues. Germline V gives CDR1 SGHTA, CDR2 FQGNSA. Between the trimmed V and J ends, which lost 6 bases and 3 bases, there was a span of 15 bases. Full variable domain (outside the CDR3, taken from reference TRBV7-2 and TRBJ2-1): GAGVSQSPSNKVTEKGKDVELRCDPISGHTALYWYRQSLGQGLEFLIYFQGNSAPDKSGLPSDRFSAERTGGSVSTLTIQRTQQEDSAVYLCASRPVGGNYNEQFFGPGTRLTVL.

The chain employs TRBV11-3 and TRBJ2-7; 7 positions match TRBD2. The V gene's germline CDR1 is SGHNT and CDR2 YENEEA. V lost 1 base, J lost 5 bases, and 8 bases stayed unmatched. This CDR3 is 15 amino acids long. DNA for the CDR3: TGTGCCAGCAGCTTAGCCGGCGCGGGAGACCACGAGCAGTACTTC. It yields the protein CASSLAGAGDHEQYF.

The chain carries TRBV24-1 and TRBJ2-6, with D unresolved. CDR3 length: 16 residues. Trimming took off 5 bases at V and 2 bases at J, with 12 bases between the two ends. CDR1 and CDR2 from the germline V gene are KGHDR and SFDVKD. The CDR3 protein is CATSAPRLTGANVLTF. The CDR3 DNA reads as TGTGCCACCAGTGCCCCGAGGTTGACTGGGGCCAACGTCCTGACTTTC.

This chain links TRBV11-1 with TRBJ2-7, with no clear D. From germline, CDR1 is SGHAT and CDR2 FQDESV (reference sequence). With 2 bases removed from V and 0 bases from J, the gap between germline ends came to 5 bases. The CDR3 runs to 13 residues. The CDR3 sequence is CASSLTYSYEQYF. The CDR3 DNA follows: TGTGCCAGCAGCTTAACCTACTCCTACGAGCAGTACTTC.